These 27 T cell receptor beta chains were sequenced from one sample in a study of OX40 agonist ivuxolimab in advanced cancers. Generated by immunoSEQ multiplex PCR, the TCRdb table keeps only in-frame clones and is missing some. The sample shows 35,000 to 55,000 clones, about nine tenths of them seen only once. The material sequenced was CD4+ or CD8+ T cells sorted from blood, taken in a trial of the OX40 agonist ivuxolimab. These receptors originate from an adult with an advanced solid tumor such as melanoma, head and neck, liver or kidney cancer.

The chain employs TRBV30 and TRBJ2-1, with TRBD1 identical over 7 bases. The CDR3 loop spans 15 amino acids. With 3 bases clipped from V and 0 bases from J, the junction kept 5 bases outside the gene matches. The germline V gene has CDR1 GTSNPN and CDR2 SVGIG (reference sequence). As DNA, the CDR3 is TGTGCCTGGAGGAGGGACAGTAGCTCCTACAATGAGCAGTTCTTC. This codes for CAWRRDSSSYNEQFF.

V gene TRBV5-1 combines with J gene TRBJ2-5; tentative D call: TRBD1 (5 bases). Germline assignment: CDR1 SGHRS and CDR2 YFSETQ. V lost 2 bases, J lost 5 bases, and 19 bases lay in between. This CDR3 has 16 amino acids. The CDR3 loop reads CASSFGQTMRWETQYF. In nucleotides, the CDR3 is TGCGCCAGCAGCTTCGGACAAACGATGAGATGGGAGACCCAGTACTTC.

In its sample, this clone is medium-sized (0.01 to 0.1%). The rearrangement uses TRBV7-3 and TRBJ2-3; 11 bases match TRBD2. Germline lookup yields CDR1 SGHTA and CDR2 FQGTGA. V was clipped by 4 bases and J by 0 bases; unmatched bases: 3. The CDR3 is 16 residues long. As DNA, the CDR3 is TGTGCCAGCAGCTCCTGGACTAGCGGGAGCACAGATACGCAGTATTTT. Residues: CASSSWTSGSTDTQYF.

The genes are TRBV6-6 and TRBJ2-2; D is unresolved. Trimming cost V 4 bases and J 2 bases, with 5 bases left between them. The CDR3 is 13 amino acids. Per germline, CDR1 MNHNY and CDR2 SVGAGI (reference sequence). CDR3: CASSSENTGELFF. CDR3 sequence (DNA): TGTGCCAGCAGTTCGGAAAACACCGGGGAGCTGTTTTTT.

The CDR3 sequence: CASSLTSGTYNEQFF. CDR3 nucleotide sequence: TGTGCCAGCAGCTTAACTAGCGGGACCTACAATGAGCAGTTCTTC. The chain recombines TRBV7-9 with TRBJ2-1; 10 bases are a match to TRBD2. The CDR3 loop spans 15 amino acids. Per the germline V gene, CDR1 is SEHNR and CDR2 is FQNEAQ (reference sequence). V lost 2 bases and J lost 2; bases outside the gene matches: 0.

Only one count was recorded for this clone. The chain carries TRBV5-1 and TRBJ2-5; either TRBD1 or TRBD2 may supply D (5 bases each). The CDR3 length is 15 residues. Germline loops: CDR1 SGHRS, CDR2 YFSETQ. Deletions cut 0 bases from V and 1 base from J, with 10 bases between. DNA for the CDR3: TGCGCCAGCAGCTTGGGAACCGGGACCCAAGAGACCCAGTACTTC. It is translated as CASSLGTGTQETQYF.

This chain connects TRBV7-3 to TRBJ2-2; 7 bases line up with TRBD2. Germline V gene sequence: CDR1 SGHTA, CDR2 FQGTGA. The CDR3 is 15 residues long. The V gene end was trimmed by 5 bases and the J gene end by 1 base; junction bases not matched to a gene: 4. The CDR3 region is CASSGASGNTGELFF. CDR3 DNA: TGTGCCAGCAGCGGGGCTAGCGGGAACACCGGGGAGCTGTTTTTT.

The chain recombines TRBV5-1 with TRBJ1-2; TRBD1 might be the D (5 bases). V was cut by 6 bases and J by 4 bases, with 10 bases left in between. The CDR3 is 12 amino acids. Germline values: CDR1 SGHRS, CDR2 YFSETQ. The CDR3 region has the DNA TGCGCCAGCACTAGTGGGGCCTATGGCTACACCTTC. It translates to CASTSGAYGYTF.

This chain uses TRBV9 with TRBJ2-1; 9 bases are shared with TRBD1. The V and J ends lost 4 bases and 0 bases, in that order; junction bases with no gene match: 8. Germline assignment: CDR1 SGDLS and CDR2 YYNGEE. This CDR3 has 17 amino acids. CDR3 amino acids: CASSPHRGQGSYNEQFF. The CDR3, as DNA: TGTGCCAGCAGCCCTCATAGGGGACAGGGCTCCTACAATGAGCAGTTCTTC.

This chain joins TRBV14 and TRBJ2-7, with no clear D. CDR3 length: 13 residues. The V gene's germline CDR1 is SGHDN and CDR2 FVKESK. V lost 1 base and J lost 6, with 10 bases in between. CDR3 sequence reads: CASSQAQIGEQYF. CDR3 in DNA: TGTGCCAGCAGCCAAGCACAGATCGGCGAGCAGTACTTC.

The chain joins TRBV5-1 to TRBJ1-6; D is unclear. The V end lost 4 bases, the J end lost 10 bases, and 15 bases lay between the germline ends. Germline V gene sequence: CDR1 SGHRS, CDR2 YFSETQ. The CDR3 is 14 amino acids. The CDR3 here is CASSQGALGSPLHF. The CDR3 bases are TGCGCCAGCAGCCAAGGAGCCTTAGGATCACCCCTCCACTTT. The complete variable domain, with remaining parts taken from reference TRBV5-1 and TRBJ1-6, reads KAGVTQTPRYLIKTRGQQVTLSCSPISGHRSVSWYQQTPGQGLQFLFEYFSETQRNKGNFPGRFSGRQFSNSRSEMNVSTLELGDSALYLCASSQGALGSPLHFGNGTRLTVT.

The V and J genes are TRBV5-1 and TRBJ2-2; unclear D gene. Germline V lookup: CDR1 SGHRS, CDR2 YFSETQ. Trimming left V 0 bases short and J 6 bases short, with 9 bases between. The CDR3 length is 14 residues. The CDR3 region is CASSLEWVPGELFF. The CDR3 region has the DNA TGCGCCAGCAGCTTGGAGTGGGTCCCCGGGGAGCTGTTTTTT.

This chain links TRBV16 with TRBJ2-6, with 11 positions matching TRBD1. The CDR3 runs 18 residues. With 1 base clipped from V and 2 bases from J, the junction kept 4 bases outside the gene matches. Germline V gene lookup returns CDR1 KGHSY and CDR2 FQNENV. The CDR3 nucleotides read TGTGCCAGCAGCCAATTGAGGGACAGGGGGACTGGGGCCAACGTCCTGACTTTC. Its translation is CASSQLRDRGTGANVLTF.

The chain recombines TRBV19 with TRBJ1-4; D is uncertain. CDR1 and CDR2 (germline): LNHDA, SQIVND (reference sequence). This CDR3 contains 14 residues. The germline V and J ends were trimmed by 3 bases and 8 bases, with 13 bases remaining between them. Written as DNA, the CDR3 is TGTGCCAGTAGTATGGGCCGGGTAGGGGAAAAACTGTTTTTT. Translating gives CASSMGRVGEKLFF.

This chain uses TRBV6-4 with TRBJ2-1; 7 nucleotides line up with TRBD2. Germline V CDR1 and CDR2: MRHNA, SNTAGT. This CDR3 has 12 residues. V shed 6 bases and J 7 bases; nucleotides not matched to a gene: 3. The CDR3 DNA is TGTGCCAGCAGGGGAGGGAGTAATGAGCAGTTCTTC. Translation gives CASRGGSNEQFF.

The chain recombines TRBV28 with TRBJ2-3; 12 bases are a match to TRBD2. The germline CDR1 and CDR2 sequences are MDHEN and SYDVKM. The V gene end was trimmed by 8 bases and the J gene end by 3 bases; junction bases not matched to a gene: 12. The CDR3 spans 17 residues. The DNA of the CDR3 is TGTGCCAGCGAAAGGGGACTAGCGGGCATTTATACAGATACGCAGTATTTT. As protein: CASERGLAGIYTDTQYF.

This rearrangement joins TRBV29-1 to TRBJ2-3; 14 bases are shared with TRBD2. The V and J ends lost 5 bases and 2 bases, in that order; junction bases with no gene match: 3. The CDR3 has 15 amino acids. Germline loops: CDR1 SQVTM, CDR2 ANQGSEA. CDR3 amino acids: CSVSGLAGDTDTQYF. For the CDR3, the DNA is TGCAGCGTTTCGGGACTAGCGGGAGACACAGATACGCAGTATTTT.

J is TRBJ2-3 and V is TRBV2; D is undetermined. Germline V gives CDR1 SNHLY, CDR2 FYNNEI. The CDR3 runs 10 residues. Deletions cut 6 bases from V and 2 bases from J, with 0 bases between. CDR3 amino acids: CASSTDTQYF. The CDR3 region has the DNA TGTGCCAGCAGCACAGATACGCAGTATTTT. The full variable domain, rest sourced from reference TRBV2 and TRBJ2-3, is EPEVTQTPSHQVTQMGQEVILRCVPISNHLYFYWYRQILGQKVEFLVSFYNNEISEKSEIFDDQFSVERPDGSNFTLKIRSTKLEDSAMYFCASSTDTQYFGPGTRLTVL.

The V gene is TRBV5-1, the J gene TRBJ2-7, with 12 bases that match TRBD2. With 5 bases clipped from V and 4 bases from J, the junction kept 10 bases outside the gene matches. Germline V gene sequence: CDR1 SGHRS, CDR2 YFSETQ. This CDR3 is built from 16 residues. The CDR3 DNA is TGCGCCAGCAGTCCCGGATTGACTAGCGGGAGTTACGAGCAGTACTTC. This encodes CASSPGLTSGSYEQYF.

The chain combines TRBV4-2 with TRBJ1-2; D might be TRBD1 (6 bases). This CDR3 is built from 12 residues. In germline, CDR1 is LGHNA, CDR2 YNFKEQ. With 3 bases removed from V and 8 bases from J, the gap between germline ends came to 10 bases. The CDR3: CASSQGAGGYTF. The CDR3 DNA reads TGTGCCAGCAGCCAGGGGGCGGGAGGCTACACCTTC.

The V gene is TRBV5-6, the J gene TRBJ2-2; D remains unclear. Germline assignment: CDR1 SGHDT and CDR2 YYEEEE. Trimming removed 3 bases at V and 5 bases at J, with 11 bases between. This CDR3 comprises 14 residues. CDR3: CASSSNIETGELFF. CDR3 nucleotides: TGTGCCAGCAGCTCCAATATAGAGACCGGGGAGCTGTTTTTT.

This clone is a singleton in its sample. The V gene is TRBV5-8, the J gene TRBJ1-5; TRBD1 agrees at 7 bases. The germline CDR1 and CDR2 sequences are SGHTS and YDEGEE. J lost 4 bases, V lost 0 bases, and 7 bases had no gene match. CDR3 length: 16 residues. The CDR3 loop is CASSLGARGKNQPQHF. The CDR3 DNA follows: TGTGCCAGCAGCTTGGGGGCCAGGGGGAAGAATCAGCCCCAGCATTTT. The full variable domain, with the rest looked up from reference TRBV5-8 and TRBJ1-5, is EAGVTQSPTHLIKTRGQQATLRCSPISGHTSVYWYQQALGLGLQFLLWYDEGEERNRGNFPPRFSGRQFPNYSSELNVNALELEDSALYLCASSLGARGKNQPQHFGDGTRLSIL.

The CDR3 region is CASSLGQARADTQYF. CDR3 DNA sequence: TGTGCCAGCAGCTTGGGACAGGCCCGCGCAGATACGCAGTATTTT. V usage is TRBV7-9 and J usage is TRBJ2-3; TRBD1 matches at 8 bases. The germline V gene has CDR1 SEHNR and CDR2 FQNEAQ (reference sequence). V lost 3 bases, J lost 4 bases, and 6 bases stayed unmatched. CDR3 length: 15 amino acids.

DNA for the CDR3: TGTGCCAGCAGCCCCCAGAAAAGTTGGGAGCTGTTTTTT. Its translation is CASSPQKSWELFF. The chain carries TRBV7-3 and TRBJ2-2; D is ambiguous. This CDR3 is 13 amino acids long. Deletions cut 5 bases from V and 9 bases from J, with 13 bases between. The germline V gene has CDR1 SGHTA and CDR2 FQGTGA.

The chain uses TRBV5-1 and TRBJ1-5; D is perhaps TRBD1 (5 bases). Germline CDR1 reads SGHRS; CDR2 reads YFSETQ. V lost 4 bases, J lost 6 bases, and 17 bases lay in between. The CDR3 has 15 amino acids. CDR3 amino acids: CASSPGGLGTQPQHF. DNA for the CDR3: TGCGCCAGCAGCCCTGGAGGGTTAGGGACTCAGCCCCAGCATTTT.

This chain joins TRBV28 and TRBJ1-2; 7 bases match TRBD1. Losses at the gene ends were 6 bases for V and 3 bases for J; bases not matched to a gene: 7. The CDR3 runs to 14 residues. Looked up from germline, CDR1 is MDHEN and CDR2 is SYDVKM. The CDR3 here is CASRKEQGYYGYTF. The CDR3 nucleotides are TGTGCCAGCAGGAAAGAACAGGGGTACTATGGCTACACCTTC.

Here the CDR3 DNA reads TGTGCCAGCAGCAAAAGATGGGCAGGGAGGGCTGAAGCTTTCTTT. This translates into CASSKRWAGRAEAFF. The J gene is TRBJ1-1, the V gene TRBV21-1. TRBV21-1 is a pseudogene. The CDR3 totals 15 residues.